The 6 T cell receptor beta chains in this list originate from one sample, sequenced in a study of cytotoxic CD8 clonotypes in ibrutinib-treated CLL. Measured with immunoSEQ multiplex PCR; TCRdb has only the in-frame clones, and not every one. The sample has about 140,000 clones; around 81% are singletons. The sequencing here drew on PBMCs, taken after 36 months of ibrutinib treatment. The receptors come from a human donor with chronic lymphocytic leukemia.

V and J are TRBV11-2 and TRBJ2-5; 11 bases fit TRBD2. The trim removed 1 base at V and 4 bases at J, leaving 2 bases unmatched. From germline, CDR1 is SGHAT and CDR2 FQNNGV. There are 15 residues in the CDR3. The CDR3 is CASSLGTSGLETQYF. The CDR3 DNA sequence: TGTGCCAGCAGCTTAGGGACTAGCGGGTTAGAGACCCAGTACTTC.

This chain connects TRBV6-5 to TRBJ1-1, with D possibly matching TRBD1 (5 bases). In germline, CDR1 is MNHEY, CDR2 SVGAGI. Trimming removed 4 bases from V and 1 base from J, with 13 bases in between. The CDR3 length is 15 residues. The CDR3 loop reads CASSSVRARNTEAFF. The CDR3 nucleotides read TGTGCCAGCAGTTCGGTCAGGGCCCGGAACACTGAAGCTTTCTTT.

The CDR3 nucleotides are TGTGCCAGCAGCTTGGGGCTAGCGGGAGTTAATGAGCAGTTCTTC. Its protein product is CASSLGLAGVNEQFF. V and J are TRBV5-4 and TRBJ2-1, with 10 bases that match TRBD2. The ends lost 0 bases at V and 7 bases at J; junction bases unmatched: 4. Germline V gene sequence: CDR1 SGHNT, CDR2 YYREEE (reference sequence). The CDR3 is 15 residues long.

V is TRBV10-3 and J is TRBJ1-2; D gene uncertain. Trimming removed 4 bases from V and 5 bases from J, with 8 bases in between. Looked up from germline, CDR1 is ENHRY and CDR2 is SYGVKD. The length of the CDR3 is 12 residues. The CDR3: CAISVAGYGYTF. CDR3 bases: TGTGCCATCAGTGTAGCGGGGTATGGCTACACCTTC.

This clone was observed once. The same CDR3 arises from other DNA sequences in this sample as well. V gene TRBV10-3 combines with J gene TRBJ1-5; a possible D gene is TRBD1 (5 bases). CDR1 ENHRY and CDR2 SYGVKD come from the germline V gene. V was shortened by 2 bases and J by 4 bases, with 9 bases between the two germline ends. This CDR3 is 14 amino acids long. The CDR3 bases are TGTGCCATCAGTGAGGGGGGAGTAAATCAGCCCCAGCATTTT. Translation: CAISEGGVNQPQHF.

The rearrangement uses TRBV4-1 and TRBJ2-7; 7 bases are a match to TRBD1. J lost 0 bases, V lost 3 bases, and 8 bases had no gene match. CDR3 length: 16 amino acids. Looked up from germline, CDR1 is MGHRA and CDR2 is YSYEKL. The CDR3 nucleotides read TGCGCCAGCAGCCACCCGGGCAGGGGGAGCTCCTACGAGCAGTACTTC. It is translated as CASSHPGRGSSYEQYF.